The next 29 T cell receptor beta chains were all read from a single sample in a study of cytomegalovirus exposure and HLA in healthy donors. The PCR was carried out with 60 Vbeta primers and 13 Jbeta primers. Data came from immunoSEQ multiplex PCR; TCRdb stores just in-frame clones and leaves some out. This sample has hundreds of thousands of clones, with approximately 83% found just once. The sequencing sample was made of PBMCs. The source of these receptors is a girl aged 5 to 17 in good health and CMV-seronegative.

V is TRBV27 and J is TRBJ1-1, with D perhaps matching TRBD1 (5 bases). Trimming shortened V by 5 bases and J by 4 bases, and 17 bases separated the two germline ends. The CDR3 extends over 15 amino acids. CDR1 MNHEY and CDR2 SMNVEV come from the germline V gene (reference sequence). The CDR3 sequence is CASSGGEGVGTEAFF. CDR3 DNA: TGTGCCAGCAGTGGGGGGGAAGGGGTGGGCACTGAAGCTTTCTTT.

The chain has TRBV4-1 and TRBJ1-1; no definite D call. Germline V CDR1 and CDR2: MGHRA, YSYEKL. The length of the CDR3 is 14 residues. V was pared by 3 bases and J by 10 bases, with 18 bases between. This CDR3 reads CASSHPGNGYGAFF. The CDR3 DNA reads as TGCGCCAGCAGCCATCCGGGGAACGGATACGGAGCTTTCTTT.

There are a few counts of this clone. The chain combines TRBV6-1 with TRBJ1-1; a possible D gene is TRBD1 (5 bases). CDR1 and CDR2 from the germline V gene are MNHNS and SASEGT. The CDR3 consists of 15 residues. Trimming took 3 bases from V and 4 from J, leaving 15 bases between them. In DNA, the CDR3 is TGTGCCAGCAGTGAGTTTACAGGCGGGGGCACTGAAGCTTTCTTT. Translation gives CASSEFTGGGTEAFF.

The chain employs TRBV7-8 and TRBJ1-3, with 10 bases aligning to TRBD1. With 8 bases clipped from V and 2 bases from J, the junction kept 3 bases outside the gene matches. Germline CDR1 SGHVS, CDR2 FQNEAQ. The CDR3 loop spans 14 amino acids. The CDR3 here is CASGGQGAGNTIYF. The CDR3 DNA sequence: TGTGCCAGCGGAGGACAGGGGGCTGGAAACACCATATATTTT.

The rearrangement joins TRBV10-3 to TRBJ2-1; D is possibly TRBD1 (11 bases). V was pared by 4 bases and J by 15 bases, with 34 bases between. The CDR3 is 18 amino acids. CDR1 is ENHRY, CDR2 SYGVKD, per germline. The CDR3 loop is CAISGGDRGNLAGAGSFF. CDR3 bases: TGTGCCATCAGTGGGGGGGACAGGGGGAATCTAGCGGGAGCCGGCTCGTTCTTC.

V and J are TRBV5-6 and TRBJ2-5, with 8 bases fitting TRBD2. CDR1 SGHDT and CDR2 YYEEEE come from the germline V gene. V shed 5 bases, J shed 2 bases, and the junction held 5 bases outside the gene matches. The CDR3 loop spans 14 amino acids. CDR3 nucleotide sequence: TGTGCCAGCAGTTTGCGGGGGGCGCAAGAGACCCAGTACTTC. Protein product: CASSLRGAQETQYF. The full variable domain, in which reference TRBV5-6 and TRBJ2-5 provide the parts outside the CDR3, is DAGVTQSPTHLIKTRGQQVTLRCSPKSGHDTVSWYQQALGQGPQFIFQYYEEEERQRGNFPDRFSGHQFPNYSSELNVNALLLGDSALYLCASSLRGAQETQYFGPGTRLLVL.

The CDR3 coding sequence is TGTGCCAGCAGTCCCACCGGGACAGGCCTAGGTGTAGGGGATCAGCCCCAGCATTTT. This codes for CASSPTGTGLGVGDQPQHF. The chain joins TRBV28 to TRBJ1-5; the match to TRBD1 covers 8 bases. The V gene end was trimmed by 5 bases and the J gene end by 5 bases; junction bases not matched to a gene: 20. Germline V gives CDR1 MDHEN, CDR2 SYDVKM. The CDR3 sequence is 19 residues long. Full variable domain (rest looked up from reference TRBV28 and TRBJ1-5): DVKVTQSSRYLVKRTGEKVFLECVQDMDHENMFWYRQDPGLGLRLIYFSYDVKMKEKGDIPEGYSVSREKKERFSLILESASTNQTSMYLCASSPTGTGLGVGDQPQHFGDGTRLSIL.

The V and J genes are TRBV5-8 and TRBJ2-5; possible D gene TRBD2, 5 bases. V was pared by 2 bases and J by 7 bases, with 21 bases between. This CDR3 has 16 residues. The germline V gene encodes CDR1 SGHTS and CDR2 YDEGEE. CDR3 coding DNA: TGTGCCAGCAGCTTATCGACGACTACCCTAGGCAGGACCCAGTACTTC. Translation gives CASSLSTTTLGRTQYF.

This clone occurred a few times. The chain's CDR3 is CASSQEEGSGELFF. CDR3 sequence (DNA): TGCGCCAGCAGCCAAGAGGAGGGATCCGGGGAGCTGTTTTTT. The V and J genes are TRBV4-3 and TRBJ2-2; possible D gene TRBD2, 6 bases. Trimming left V 0 bases short and J 6 bases short, with 8 bases between. The CDR3 is 14 residues long. CDR1 and CDR2 (germline): LGHNA, YSLEER.

The V and J genes are TRBV6-1 and TRBJ2-7, with a tentative D call TRBD2 (6 bases). Per germline, CDR1 MNHNS and CDR2 SASEGT. V lost 4 bases, J lost 4 bases, and 17 bases lay in between. The CDR3 has 15 amino acids. CDR3 amino acids: CASSGTGTGEYEQYF. The CDR3 DNA reads TGTGCCAGCAGTGGAACTGGGACTGGGGAGTACGAGCAGTACTTC.

This rearrangement joins TRBV6-1 to TRBJ1-1; D unclear. Deletions cut 0 bases from V and 1 base from J, with 9 bases between. Germline V gives CDR1 MNHNS, CDR2 SASEGT. This CDR3 is 15 amino acids long. This CDR3 is CASSEAGVENTEAFF. CDR3 sequence (DNA): TGTGCCAGCAGTGAAGCCGGGGTCGAGAACACTGAAGCTTTCTTT.

The chain employs TRBV6-5 and TRBJ2-5, with 10 bases matching TRBD2. The J call may be in error: the DNA end matches TRBJ2-7 better. This CDR3 has 15 residues. Germline V gives CDR1 MNHEY, CDR2 SVGAGI. CDR3 loop: CASSRLSGRGYEQYF. CDR3 sequence (DNA): TGTGCCAGCAGTCGCTTGAGCGGGAGGGGCTACGAGCAGTACTTC.

The rearrangement uses TRBV19 and TRBJ1-2, with a weak D call TRBD1 (6 bases). Deletions cut 11 bases from V and 3 bases from J, with 19 bases between. This CDR3 contains 14 residues. Germline values: CDR1 LNHDA, CDR2 SQIVND (reference sequence). In DNA form, the CDR3 reads TGTGCCGCGAGAAAACAGGGTGGTGACTATGGCTACACCTTC. It specifies CAARKQGGDYGYTF.

The chain recombines TRBV5-1 with TRBJ2-5; D not resolved. V lost 3 bases to trimming and J lost 5 bases, with 11 bases between them. CDR1 and CDR2 (germline): SGHRS, YFSETQ. The CDR3 runs to 13 residues. The CDR3 reads CASSSPLRETQYF. CDR3 nucleotides: TGCGCCAGCAGCTCCCCCCTGCGCGAGACCCAGTACTTC.

This rearrangement joins TRBV6-5 to TRBJ2-2; 7 bases align to TRBD1. V shed 4 bases, J shed 7 bases, and the junction held 12 bases outside the gene matches. The CDR3 length is 16 residues. Germline lookup yields CDR1 MNHEY and CDR2 SVGAGI. Here the CDR3 reads CASSSSARQGGGELFF. DNA for the CDR3: TGTGCCAGCAGTTCCAGCGCCCGACAGGGTGGCGGGGAGCTGTTTTTT.

This chain joins TRBV7-2 and TRBJ1-5; D may be TRBD1 (5 bases). Trimming stripped 7 bases from V and 0 bases from J, with 13 bases between. Germline lookup yields CDR1 SGHTA and CDR2 FQGNSA. The CDR3 totals 15 residues. CDR3 region: CASTPQGNSNQPQHF. The DNA of the CDR3 is TGTGCCAGCACCCCCCAGGGAAATAGCAATCAGCCCCAGCATTTT.

CDR3 bases: TGTGCCAGCAGCTTGACCTTAGGGGGCAATTCACCCCTCCACTTT. Protein: CASSLTLGGNSPLHF. The chain links TRBV14 to TRBJ1-6; 7 nucleotides align to TRBD1. Trimming took 5 bases from V and 7 from J; bases not matched to a gene: 8. This CDR3 is built from 15 residues. The germline V gene has CDR1 SGHDN and CDR2 FVKESK.

The gene calls are TRBV28 and TRBJ2-3; a weak D match, TRBD1 (6 bases). Trimming cost V 4 bases and J 4 bases, with 12 bases left between them. The germline V gene has CDR1 MDHEN and CDR2 SYDVKM. The CDR3 extends over 14 amino acids. CDR3 sequence reads: CASSSRGGSDTQYF. The CDR3 nucleotides read TGTGCCAGCAGTTCCAGAGGGGGATCAGATACGCAGTATTTT.

The chain has TRBV28 and TRBJ2-3; D gene unclear. This CDR3 has 14 residues. The germline CDR1 and CDR2 sequences are MDHEN and SYDVKM. V lost 4 bases, J lost 2 bases, and 10 bases lay in between. The CDR3 spells CASSSLGSTDTQYF. The CDR3 region has the DNA TGTGCCAGCAGTTCCCTAGGATCCACAGATACGCAGTATTTT.

V is TRBV2 and J is TRBJ1-5, with 7 bases fitting TRBD1. J was trimmed by 5 bases and V by 6 bases; bases with no gene match: 10. Looked up from germline, CDR1 is SNHLY and CDR2 is FYNNEI. The CDR3 loop spans 15 amino acids. The CDR3: CASRKKGTDDQPQHF. For the CDR3, the DNA is TGTGCCAGCAGAAAAAAAGGGACAGACGATCAGCCCCAGCATTTT.

The chain combines TRBV2 with TRBJ2-3; 8 bases are a match to TRBD1. V dropped 10 bases and J dropped 4; count of bases not matched to a gene: 13. This CDR3 is built from 15 residues. Germline-derived CDR1 and CDR2 are SNHLY and FYNNEI. CDR3 DNA sequence: TGTGCCACCCCCCCCGCGACAGGGGTAGCAGATACGCAGTATTTT. Its translation: CATPPATGVADTQYF.

Only a few counts were recorded for this clone. The rearrangement joins TRBV7-8 to TRBJ1-5, with TRBD1 matching 12 bases. The germline gives CDR1 SGHVS, CDR2 FQNEAQ. The CDR3 has 15 residues. Trimming took 5 bases from V and 6 from J; bases not matched to a gene: 5. CDR3: CASSPGTGGLQPQHF. The CDR3 DNA sequence: TGTGCCAGCAGCCCCGGGACAGGGGGCCTTCAGCCCCAGCATTTT.

The chain is built from TRBV9 and TRBJ2-2; TRBD2 might be the D (6 bases). Per the germline V gene, CDR1 is SGDLS and CDR2 is YYNGEE. CDR3 length equals 15 residues. Trimming removed 2 bases from V and 7 bases from J, with 15 bases in between. The CDR3 nucleotides are TGTGCCAGCAGCGTTGGAGGGGTGATGGGCGGGGAGCTGTTTTTT. This translates into CASSVGGVMGGELFF.

The chain links TRBV4-2 to TRBJ2-2, with TRBD1 matching over 9 bases. V lost 6 bases, J lost 3 bases, and 8 bases stayed unmatched. The germline CDR1 and CDR2 sequences are LGHNA and YNFKEQ. The CDR3 consists of 16 residues. The CDR3 DNA is TGTGCCAGCAGAAGCATCGGGACAGGGTACACCGGGGAGCTGTTTTTT. It specifies CASRSIGTGYTGELFF.

The chain recombines TRBV9 with TRBJ2-3, with 9 bases identical to TRBD2. This CDR3 comprises 20 residues. V lost 4 bases and J lost 0; bases outside the gene matches: 18. Germline V CDR1 and CDR2: SGDLS, YYNGEE. CDR3 DNA sequence: TGTGCCAGCAGCCCTCGGGGAGGGAGTAGCGGGGGAGCCAGCACAGATACGCAGTATTTT. This sequence encodes CASSPRGGSSGGASTDTQYF.

The rearrangement uses TRBV15 and TRBJ1-3, with D unclear. V lost 1 base and J lost 9, with 13 bases in between. In germline, CDR1 is LNHNV, CDR2 YYDKDF (reference sequence). The CDR3 loop spans 14 amino acids. Here the CDR3 reads CATSRGAQYSTIYF. CDR3 bases: TGTGCCACCAGCAGAGGGGCCCAATATAGCACCATATATTTT. The full variable domain, rest sourced from reference TRBV15 and TRBJ1-3, is DAMVIQNPRYQVTQFGKPVTLSCSQTLNHNVMYWYQQKSSQAPKLLFHYYDKDFNNEADTPDNFQSRRPNTSFCFLDIRSPGLGDTAMYLCATSRGAQYSTIYFGEGSWLTVV.

The chain links TRBV5-8 to TRBJ2-3; D is undetermined. The CDR3 consists of 14 residues. The germline V gene has CDR1 SGHTS and CDR2 YDEGEE. The V and J ends lost 7 bases and 1 base respectively, with 13 bases between them. This CDR3 reads CASLLLQGTDTQYF. In DNA form, the CDR3 reads TGTGCCAGCCTTCTTCTCCAGGGCACAGATACGCAGTATTTT.

This rearrangement joins TRBV30 to TRBJ1-2; D gene uncertain. Germline assignment: CDR1 GTSNPN and CDR2 SVGIG (reference sequence). The CDR3 is 15 residues long. V lost 2 bases and J lost 2, with 15 bases in between. CDR3 protein: CAWSLRGTENYGYTF. CDR3 DNA: TGTGCCTGGAGTCTACGGGGAACAGAGAACTATGGCTACACCTTC.

The chain combines TRBV28 with TRBJ1-1; the match to TRBD1 covers 9 bases. J gave up 11 bases and V 3 bases, and 13 bases lay outside the gene matches. The germline V gene encodes CDR1 MDHEN and CDR2 SYDVKM. The CDR3 loop spans 15 amino acids. The CDR3 loop is CASSFMGQGGFGAFF. The CDR3 DNA reads TGTGCCAGCAGTTTTATGGGACAGGGCGGTTTCGGGGCTTTCTTT.